This entry lists 16 T cell receptor beta chains sequenced from one sample in a study of T cell clones after liver transplantation. Alloreactive TCRbeta sequences came from sequencing proliferating CFSE-low cells in the MLR. Generated by immunoSEQ multiplex PCR, the TCRdb table keeps only in-frame clones and is missing some. Seen here are approximately 5,100 clones, 25% to 30% observed once, and the top ten hold over 5%. These receptors' targets are unknown. Sequenced material: CD4+ T cells from cultured PBMCs. The origin of the receptors is a human patient who received a liver transplant. Some T cells may be the graft donor's.

With regard to this clone: At one end, the junction sequence differs from germline, possibly due to a read error. The chain uses TRBV15 and TRBJ2-1, with TRBD1 matching 9 bases. This CDR3 contains 16 residues. Germline CDR1 and CDR2: LNHNV and YYDKDF (reference sequence). The CDR3, as DNA: TGTGCCACCAGCAGTCGGGGACAGGGTTCCTCCAATGAGCAGTTCTTC. This gives the protein CATSSRGQGSSNEQFF.

The chain links TRBV29-1 to TRBJ1-5, with TRBD1 matching 8 bases. The V and J ends lost 4 bases and 3 bases, in that order; junction bases with no gene match: 5. The CDR3 loop spans 14 amino acids. Per the germline V gene, CDR1 is SQVTM and CDR2 is ANQGSEA. CDR3 DNA: TGCAGCGTTGCCGAGGACAGGGTCAATCAGCCCCAGCATTTT. Its translation is CSVAEDRVNQPQHF.

By share, this clone counts as medium-sized. The chain recombines TRBV28 with TRBJ1-1, with D possibly TRBD1 on 5 matching bases. The V end was cut by 6 bases, the J end by 0 bases, with 11 bases between. The CDR3 has 14 amino acids. Germline V gives CDR1 MDHEN, CDR2 SYDVKM. CDR3 sequence (DNA): TGTGCCAGCAGGAAGGGGACGGTGAACACTGAAGCTTTCTTT. This encodes CASRKGTVNTEAFF.

The chain has TRBV6-1 and TRBJ1-2, with D hard to call. This CDR3 region has 13 residues. Trimming left V 10 bases short and J 2 bases short, with 14 bases between. CDR1 is MNHNS, CDR2 SASEGT, per germline. CDR3 nucleotides: TGTGCCACCAACACCGCGAGGAACTATGGCTACACCTTC. It translates to CATNTARNYGYTF.

The rearrangement uses TRBV7-9 and TRBJ1-6; TRBD1 is a possible D gene (5 bases). Per the germline V gene, CDR1 is SEHNR and CDR2 is FQNEAQ (reference sequence). The CDR3 is 16 residues long. Deletions cut 1 base from V and 9 bases from J, with 16 bases between. CDR3: CASSLVSGTLRSPLHF. In nucleotides, the CDR3 is TGTGCCAGCAGCTTAGTATCAGGGACTCTACGTTCACCCCTCCACTTT.

This clone has just a few counts. The J gene is TRBJ2-2, the V gene TRBV2, with 7 bases that match TRBD1. V gave up 6 bases and J gave up 0 bases; unmatched junction bases: 4. The CDR3 contains 15 residues. CDR1 and CDR2 (germline): SNHLY, FYNNEI. The DNA of the CDR3 is TGTGCCAGCAGGGCGGACAGGCCGAACACCGGGGAGCTGTTTTTT. This gives the protein CASRADRPNTGELFF. Full variable domain (remainder filled in from reference TRBV2 and TRBJ2-2): EPEVTQTPSHQVTQMGQEVILRCVPISNHLYFYWYRQILGQKVEFLVSFYNNEISEKSEIFDDQFSVERPDGSNFTLKIRSTKLEDSAMYFCASRADRPNTGELFFGEGSRLTVL.

This clone appeared a single time. A much larger clone lies one base from this, so it may be a read error. The rearrangement uses TRBV7-2 and TRBJ1-4, with D perhaps matching TRBD1 (5 bases). Germline CDR1 reads SGHTA; CDR2 reads FQGNSA. Trimming shortened V by 7 bases and J by 6 bases, and 15 bases separated the two germline ends. CDR3 length equals 14 residues. The CDR3 sequence is CASNLRLGDEKLFF. In nucleotides, the CDR3 is TGTGCCAGCAACCTTCGACTGGGGGATGAAAAACTGTTTTTT.

This clone was detected once. V gene TRBV14 combines with J gene TRBJ1-2, with D unresolved. Trimming removed 4 bases at V and 8 bases at J, with 23 bases between. This CDR3 is built from 16 residues. Per germline, CDR1 SGHDN and CDR2 FVKESK. This CDR3 reads CASSRGTGMSLRGYTF. The DNA of the CDR3 is TGTGCCAGCAGCCGCGGCACTGGGATGTCCCTCAGAGGCTACACCTTC.

This clone is categorized as medium-sized. The chain links TRBV4-3 to TRBJ2-1, with 8 bases that match TRBD2. Germline V gene data show CDR1 as LGHNA and CDR2 as YSLEER. With V trimmed by 4 bases and J by 4 bases, 12 bases remained unmatched. This CDR3 has 17 residues. The CDR3 DNA follows: TGCGCCAGCAGCCCCCAACGGGGACTAGGCCCTTACAATGAGCAGTTCTTC. Its protein is CASSPQRGLGPYNEQFF.

This clone came up a few times. The V call is TRBV7-8, the J call TRBJ2-1, with TRBD2 identical over 8 bases. The CDR3 spans 14 residues. Trimming took 1 base from V and 9 from J; bases not matched to a gene: 5. In germline, CDR1 is SGHVS, CDR2 FQNEAQ. The CDR3 nucleotides read TGTGCCAGCAGCTTAGTCGGGAGGGTGAGTGAGCAGTTCTTC. Translated: CASSLVGRVSEQFF.

Here the CDR3 DNA reads TGTGCCAGCAGCCGAGGCCCTCCACGGACAGCCGATTCACCCCTCCACTTT. It yields the protein CASSRGPPRTADSPLHF. The chain combines TRBV5-5 with TRBJ1-6; tentative D call: TRBD1 (6 bases). Looked up from germline, CDR1 is SGHKS and CDR2 is YYEKEE (reference sequence). The V end was cut by 4 bases, the J end by 8 bases, with 22 bases between. This CDR3 contains 17 residues. Drawing the rest from reference TRBV5-5 and TRBJ1-6, the complete variable domain is DAGVTQSPTHLIKTRGQQVTLRCSPISGHKSVSWYQQVLGQGPQFIFQYYEKEERGRGNFPDRFSARQFPNYSSELNVNALLLGDSALYLCASSRGPPRTADSPLHFGNGTRLTVT.

The rearrangement uses TRBV11-1 and TRBJ1-6; no reliable D call. Germline lookup yields CDR1 SGHAT and CDR2 FQDESV (reference sequence). The CDR3 is 14 amino acids. The germline V and J ends were trimmed by 3 bases and 8 bases, with 11 bases remaining between them. Here the CDR3 reads CASSFEAGDSPLHF. CDR3 in DNA: TGTGCCAGCAGCTTCGAGGCGGGTGATTCACCCCTCCACTTT.

The V and J genes are TRBV2 and TRBJ1-2, with D possibly matching TRBD1 (5 bases). Trimming removed 6 bases at V and 4 bases at J, with 15 bases between. Germline V gene lookup returns CDR1 SNHLY and CDR2 FYNNEI. CDR3 length: 14 residues. CDR3 nucleotide sequence: TGTGCCAGCAGCCCAGAGCGGGGCAGCTATGGCTACACCTTC. It yields the protein CASSPERGSYGYTF.

The rearrangement uses TRBV6-6 and TRBJ2-5, with 8 bases matching TRBD2. V shed 5 bases, J shed 11 bases, and the junction held 4 bases outside the gene matches. This CDR3 comprises 11 residues. Per the germline V gene, CDR1 is MNHNY and CDR2 is SVGAGI (reference sequence). The CDR3 spells CASSRGGWQYF. The CDR3 DNA reads as TGTGCCAGCAGTCGCGGGGGGTGGCAGTACTTC.

This clone was picked up a small number of times. The junction differs from germline at one of its ends, possibly a read error. The chain employs TRBV14 and TRBJ2-6; tentatively, D is TRBD1 or TRBD2 (7 bases each). Germline values: CDR1 SGHDN, CDR2 FVKESK. The CDR3 contains 18 residues. CDR3 nucleotide sequence: TGTGCCCGCAGCCAAGGGCAGGGGGGGCGCTCTGGGGCCAACGTCCTGACTTTC. This encodes CARSQGQGGRSGANVLTF.

This clone was picked up a small number of times. The chain joins TRBV10-1 to TRBJ1-3; D not resolved. This CDR3 contains 16 residues. CDR1 is WNHNN and CDR2 is SYGVQD in the germline V gene (reference sequence). Trimming shortened V by 2 bases and J by 1 base, and 12 bases separated the two germline ends. CDR3 sequence reads: CASSEHLVGSGNTIYF. The DNA of the CDR3 is TGCGCCAGCAGTGAGCACTTAGTAGGATCTGGAAACACCATATATTTT.